The 4 T cell receptor beta chains in this list originate from one sample, sequenced in a study of T cell responses to AZD1222 COVID-19 vaccine. Sequenced by immunoSEQ multiplex PCR; TCRdb stores in-frame clones only, minus some. The sample shows roughly 140,000 clones, about nine tenths of them seen only once. The specimen comprised peripheral blood, sampled on day 0 of MenACWY control vaccination. The receptors shown here come from an adult in good health.

This rearrangement joins TRBV28 to TRBJ1-2; no definite D call. This CDR3 has 15 amino acids. The germline CDR1 and CDR2 sequences are MDHEN and SYDVKM. Trimming left V 5 bases short and J 6 bases short, with 19 bases between. The CDR3 sequence is CASSPYPTGPHGYTF. The CDR3 bases are TGTGCCAGCAGTCCCTACCCGACGGGCCCCCATGGCTACACCTTC.

The gene calls are TRBV7-9 and TRBJ2-3, with D perhaps matching TRBD2 (5 bases). Germline V gene sequence: CDR1 SEHNR, CDR2 FQNEAQ (reference sequence). Trimming removed 5 bases at V and 2 bases at J, with 11 bases between. CDR3 length: 14 amino acids. The CDR3 spells CASSQWTLTDTQYF. Here the CDR3 DNA reads TGTGCCAGCAGCCAATGGACTCTCACAGATACGCAGTATTTT.

The chain joins TRBV7-9 to TRBJ2-1; 8 bases are a match to TRBD2. Germline V gene lookup returns CDR1 SEHNR and CDR2 FQNEAQ (reference sequence). CDR3 length equals 14 residues. The junction had 6 bases not matched to a gene; V was cut back by 4 bases and J by 7 bases. The CDR3 DNA sequence: TGTGCCAGCAGCTCGAGCGGGAGCGGAAATGAGCAGTTCTTC. This gives the protein CASSSSGSGNEQFF.

The chain carries TRBV11-2 and TRBJ2-3, with D hard to call. Trimming stripped 4 bases from V and 5 bases from J, with 13 bases between. The CDR3 covers 14 residues. Germline-derived CDR1 and CDR2 are SGHAT and FQNNGV. For the CDR3, the DNA is TGTGCCAGCAGCTCCGCTGGTCCCGGAGATACGCAGTATTTT. Translated, it gives CASSSAGPGDTQYF. Looking up the rest from reference TRBV11-2 and TRBJ2-3 gives the full variable domain: EAGVAQSPRYKIIEKRQSVAFWCNPISGHATLYWYQQILGQGPKLLIQFQNNGVVDDSQLPKDRFSAERLKGVDSTLKIQPAKLEDSAVYLCASSSAGPGDTQYFGPGTRLTVL.